This TCR beta chain was identified during a study of blood T cells in healthy people across ages. This clonotype turned up a few times. Using a J-beta primer mix together with a sample-barcoded 5' primer, a second PCR was run for about 7 to 12 cycles. TCRdb ran MiXCR on the 5' RACE reads and lists one entry per CDR3 protein. This sample carries roughly 790,000 distinct CDR3 sequences, 43% of them seen once, and the ten largest clones take 20%. Every donor provided approximately 10 milliliters of peripheral blood. Trimming at V came to 9 bases and at J to 4 bases, leaving 8 bases not matched to a gene. The CDR3 consists of 15 residues. CDR1 SNHLY and CDR2 FYNNEI come from the germline V gene.

The sequencing input was blood. This TCR was recovered from a woman between 55 and 75 years old in good health. The chain carries TRBV2 and TRBJ1-6; the match to TRBD1 covers 8 bases. The CDR3 bases are TGTGCCAGGAGACCCGGACAGGGTTATAATTCACCCCTCCACTTT. The encoded protein is CARRPGQGYNSPLHF.